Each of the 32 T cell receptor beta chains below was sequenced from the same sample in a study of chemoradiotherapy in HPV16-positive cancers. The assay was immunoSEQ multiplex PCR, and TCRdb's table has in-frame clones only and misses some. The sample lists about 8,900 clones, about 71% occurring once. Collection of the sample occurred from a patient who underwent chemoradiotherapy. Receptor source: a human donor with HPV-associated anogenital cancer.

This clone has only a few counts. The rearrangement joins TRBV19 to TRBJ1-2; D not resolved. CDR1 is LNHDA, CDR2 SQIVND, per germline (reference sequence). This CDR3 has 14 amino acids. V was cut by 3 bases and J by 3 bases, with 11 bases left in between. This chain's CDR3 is CASSIRVVDYGYTF. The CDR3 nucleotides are TGTGCCAGTAGTATCCGGGTTGTGGACTATGGCTACACCTTC.

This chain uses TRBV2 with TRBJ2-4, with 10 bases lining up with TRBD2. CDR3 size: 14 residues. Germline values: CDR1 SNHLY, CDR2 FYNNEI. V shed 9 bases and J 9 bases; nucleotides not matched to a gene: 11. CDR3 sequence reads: CASSTGTSEGIQYF. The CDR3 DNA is TGTGCCAGTTCGACCGGGACTAGCGAGGGCATTCAGTACTTC.

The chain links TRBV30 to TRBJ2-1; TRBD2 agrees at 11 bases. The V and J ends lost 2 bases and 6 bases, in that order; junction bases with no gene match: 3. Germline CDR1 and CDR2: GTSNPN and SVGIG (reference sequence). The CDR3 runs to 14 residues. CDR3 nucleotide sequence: TGTGCCTGGAGTTTAACTAGCGGGGGCAATGAGCAGTTCTTC. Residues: CAWSLTSGGNEQFF. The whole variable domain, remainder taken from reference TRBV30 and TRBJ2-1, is SQTIHQWPATLVQPVGSPLSLECTVEGTSNPNLYWYRQAAGRGLQLLFYSVGIGQISSEVPQNLSASRPQDRQFILSSKKLLLSDSGFYLCAWSLTSGGNEQFFGPGTRLTVL.

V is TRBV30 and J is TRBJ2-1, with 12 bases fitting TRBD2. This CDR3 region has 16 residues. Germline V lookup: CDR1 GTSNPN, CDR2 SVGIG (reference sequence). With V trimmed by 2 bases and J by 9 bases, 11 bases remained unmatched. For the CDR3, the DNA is TGTGCCTGGAGTTCCCTAGCGGGGGGGACTTTTGGTGAGCAGTTCTTC. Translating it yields CAWSSLAGGTFGEQFF.

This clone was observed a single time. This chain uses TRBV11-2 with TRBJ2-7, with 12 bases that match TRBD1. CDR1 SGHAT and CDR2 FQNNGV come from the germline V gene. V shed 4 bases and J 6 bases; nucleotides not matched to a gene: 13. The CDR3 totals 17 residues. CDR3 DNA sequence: TGTGCCAGCAGCTCCTTCTTCCAGGGACAGGGGGCTTTCGAGCAGTACTTC. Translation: CASSSFFQGQGAFEQYF.

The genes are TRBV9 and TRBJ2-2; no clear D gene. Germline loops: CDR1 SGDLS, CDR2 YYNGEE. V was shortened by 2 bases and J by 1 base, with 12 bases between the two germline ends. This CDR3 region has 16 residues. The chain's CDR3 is CASSVARSLNTGELFF. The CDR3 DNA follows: TGTGCCAGCAGCGTGGCCCGATCCTTGAACACCGGGGAGCTGTTTTTT.

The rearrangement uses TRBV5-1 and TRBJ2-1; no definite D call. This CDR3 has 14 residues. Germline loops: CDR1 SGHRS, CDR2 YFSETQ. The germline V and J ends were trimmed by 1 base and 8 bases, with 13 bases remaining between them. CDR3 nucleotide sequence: TGCGCCAGCAGCTTGCAAGTGGGATACGATGAGCAGTTCTTC. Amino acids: CASSLQVGYDEQFF.

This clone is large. The CDR3 region is CASSVVAESNSPLHF. In DNA, the CDR3 is TGTGCCAGCAGCGTAGTGGCGGAAAGTAATTCACCCCTCCACTTT. The V gene is TRBV9, the J gene TRBJ1-6; no clear D gene. The CDR3 consists of 15 residues. V dropped 0 bases and J dropped 6 bases, with 10 bases sitting between them. The V gene's germline CDR1 is SGDLS and CDR2 YYNGEE.

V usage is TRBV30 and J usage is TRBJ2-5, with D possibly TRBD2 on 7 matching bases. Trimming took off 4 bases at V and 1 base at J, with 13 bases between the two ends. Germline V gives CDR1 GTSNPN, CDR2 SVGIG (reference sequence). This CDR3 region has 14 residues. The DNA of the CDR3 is TGTGCCTGGAACACAAGGGGGGGCCAAGAGACCCAGTACTTC. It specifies CAWNTRGGQETQYF.

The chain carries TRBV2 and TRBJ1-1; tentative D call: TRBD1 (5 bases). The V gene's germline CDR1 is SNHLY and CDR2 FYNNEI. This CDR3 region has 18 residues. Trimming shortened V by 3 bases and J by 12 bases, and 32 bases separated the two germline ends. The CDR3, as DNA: TGTGCCAGCAGTGAGGGGCAGGCGGCGACAACACTGAAGCTTTCCTCTTTCTTT. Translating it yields CASSEGQAATTLKLSSFF.

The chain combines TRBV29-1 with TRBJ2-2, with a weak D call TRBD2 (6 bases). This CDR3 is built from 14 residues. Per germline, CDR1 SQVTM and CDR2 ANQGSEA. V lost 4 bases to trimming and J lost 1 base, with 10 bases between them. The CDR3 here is CSVAPGVNTGELFF. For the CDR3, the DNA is TGCAGCGTTGCCCCGGGAGTGAACACCGGGGAGCTGTTTTTT.

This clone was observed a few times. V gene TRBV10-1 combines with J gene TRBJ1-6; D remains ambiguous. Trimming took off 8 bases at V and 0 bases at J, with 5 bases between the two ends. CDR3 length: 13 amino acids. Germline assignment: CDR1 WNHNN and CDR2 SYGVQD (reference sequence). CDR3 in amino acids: CASSSSYNSPLHF. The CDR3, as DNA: TGCGCCAGCTCCAGCTCCTATAATTCACCCCTCCACTTT.

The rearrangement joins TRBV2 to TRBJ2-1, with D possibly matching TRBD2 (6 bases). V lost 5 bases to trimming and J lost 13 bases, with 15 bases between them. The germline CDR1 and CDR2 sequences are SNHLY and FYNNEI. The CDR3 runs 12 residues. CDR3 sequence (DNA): TGTGCCAGCAGTCGAACTAGCTCTCCACAGTTCTTC. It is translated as CASSRTSSPQFF.

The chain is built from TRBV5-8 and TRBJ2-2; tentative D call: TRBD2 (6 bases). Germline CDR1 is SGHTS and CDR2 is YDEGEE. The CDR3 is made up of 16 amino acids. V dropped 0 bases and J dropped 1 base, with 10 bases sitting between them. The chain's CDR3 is CASSLGGRMNTGELFF. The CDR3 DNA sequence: TGTGCCAGCAGCTTGGGGGGGAGGATGAACACCGGGGAGCTGTTTTTT.

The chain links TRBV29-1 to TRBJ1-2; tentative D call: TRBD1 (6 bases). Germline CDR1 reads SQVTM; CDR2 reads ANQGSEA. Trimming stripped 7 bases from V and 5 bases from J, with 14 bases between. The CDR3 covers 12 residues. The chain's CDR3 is CSAERGGYGYTF. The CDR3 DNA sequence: TGCAGCGCCGAAAGGGGGGGGTATGGCTACACCTTC.

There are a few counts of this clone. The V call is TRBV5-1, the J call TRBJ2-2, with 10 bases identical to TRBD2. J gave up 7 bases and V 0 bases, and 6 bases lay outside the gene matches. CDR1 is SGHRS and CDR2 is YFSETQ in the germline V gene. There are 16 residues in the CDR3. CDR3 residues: CASSLGGLAVGGELFF. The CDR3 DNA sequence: TGCGCCAGCAGCTTGGGTGGACTAGCGGTCGGCGGGGAGCTGTTTTTT.

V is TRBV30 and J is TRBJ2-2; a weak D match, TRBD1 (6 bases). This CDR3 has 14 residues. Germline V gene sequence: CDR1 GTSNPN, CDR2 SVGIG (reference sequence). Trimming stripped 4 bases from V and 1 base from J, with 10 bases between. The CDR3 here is CAWMGHMNTGELFF. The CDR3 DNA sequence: TGTGCCTGGATGGGACATATGAACACCGGGGAGCTGTTTTTT. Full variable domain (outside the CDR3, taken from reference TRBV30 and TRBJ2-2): SQTIHQWPATLVQPVGSPLSLECTVEGTSNPNLYWYRQAAGRGLQLLFYSVGIGQISSEVPQNLSASRPQDRQFILSSKKLLLSDSGFYLCAWMGHMNTGELFFGEGSRLTVL.

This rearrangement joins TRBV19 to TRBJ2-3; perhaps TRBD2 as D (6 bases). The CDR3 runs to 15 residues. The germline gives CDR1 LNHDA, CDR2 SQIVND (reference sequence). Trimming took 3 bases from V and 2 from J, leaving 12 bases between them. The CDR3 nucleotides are TGTGCCAGTAGTATTGGGGCGGGGATCACAGATACGCAGTATTTT. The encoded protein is CASSIGAGITDTQYF.

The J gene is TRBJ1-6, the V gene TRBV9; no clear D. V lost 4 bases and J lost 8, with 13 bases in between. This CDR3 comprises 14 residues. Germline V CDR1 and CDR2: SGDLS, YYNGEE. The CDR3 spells CASSPEVLYSPLHF. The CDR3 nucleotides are TGTGCCAGCAGCCCGGAGGTGCTTTATTCACCCCTCCACTTT.

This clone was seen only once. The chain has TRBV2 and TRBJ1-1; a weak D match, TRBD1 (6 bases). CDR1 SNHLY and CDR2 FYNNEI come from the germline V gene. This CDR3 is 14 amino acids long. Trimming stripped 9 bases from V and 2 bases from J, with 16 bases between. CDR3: CARGGGRTNTEAFF. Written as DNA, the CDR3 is TGTGCCAGAGGGGGGGGACGGACCAACACTGAAGCTTTCTTT.

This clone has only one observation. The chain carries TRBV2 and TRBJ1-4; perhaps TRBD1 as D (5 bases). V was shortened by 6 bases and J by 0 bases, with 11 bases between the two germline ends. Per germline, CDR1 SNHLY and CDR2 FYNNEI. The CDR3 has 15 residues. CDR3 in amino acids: CASRVDRATNEKLFF. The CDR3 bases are TGTGCCAGCAGGGTAGACAGAGCAACTAATGAAAAACTGTTTTTT.

CDR3 sequence (DNA): TGTGCCTGGAGCCGGAGTGGCACTGAAGCTTTCTTT. As protein: CAWSRSGTEAFF. V and J are TRBV30 and TRBJ1-1; D gene ambiguous. The length of the CDR3 is 12 residues. From germline, CDR1 is GTSNPN and CDR2 SVGIG (reference sequence). Trimming shortened V by 3 bases and J by 4 bases, and 9 bases separated the two germline ends. The full variable domain, completed using reference TRBV30 and TRBJ1-1, is SQTIHQWPATLVQPVGSPLSLECTVEGTSNPNLYWYRQAAGRGLQLLFYSVGIGQISSEVPQNLSASRPQDRQFILSSKKLLLSDSGFYLCAWSRSGTEAFFGQGTRLTVV.

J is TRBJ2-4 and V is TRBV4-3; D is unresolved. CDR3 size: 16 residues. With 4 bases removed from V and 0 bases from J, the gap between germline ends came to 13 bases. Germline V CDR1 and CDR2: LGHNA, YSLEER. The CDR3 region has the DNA TGCGCCAGCAGCCGCTCGGACCAACTAGCCAAAAACATTCAGTACTTC. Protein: CASSRSDQLAKNIQYF.

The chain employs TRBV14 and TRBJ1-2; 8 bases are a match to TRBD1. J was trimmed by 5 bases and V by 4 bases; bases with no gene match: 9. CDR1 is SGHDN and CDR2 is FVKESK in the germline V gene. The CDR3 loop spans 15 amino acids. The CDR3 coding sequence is TGTGCCAGCAGCCTCGGACAGGGACGGCGATATGGCTACACCTTC. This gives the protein CASSLGQGRRYGYTF.

CDR3 sequence: CASSMRGTGKETQYF. The CDR3 DNA reads TGTGCCAGTAGTATGCGTGGGACAGGGAAAGAGACCCAGTACTTC. The chain carries TRBV19 and TRBJ2-5; 9 positions agree with TRBD1. CDR1 is LNHDA and CDR2 is SQIVND in the germline V gene (reference sequence). The V gene end was trimmed by 3 bases and the J gene end by 3 bases; junction bases not matched to a gene: 5. CDR3 length: 15 residues.

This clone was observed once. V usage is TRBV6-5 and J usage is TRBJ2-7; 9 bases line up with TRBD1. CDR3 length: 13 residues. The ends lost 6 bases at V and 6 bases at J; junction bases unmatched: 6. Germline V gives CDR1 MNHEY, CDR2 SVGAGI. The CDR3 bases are TGTGCCAGCAGCCGGGACAGGGCGAGCGAGCAGTACTTC. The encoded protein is CASSRDRASEQYF.

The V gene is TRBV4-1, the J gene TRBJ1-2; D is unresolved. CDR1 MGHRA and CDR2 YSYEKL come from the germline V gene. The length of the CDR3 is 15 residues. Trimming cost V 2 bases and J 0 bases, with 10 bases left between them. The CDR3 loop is CASSQSTTANYGYTF. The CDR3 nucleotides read TGCGCCAGCAGCCAATCCACCACAGCTAACTATGGCTACACCTTC.

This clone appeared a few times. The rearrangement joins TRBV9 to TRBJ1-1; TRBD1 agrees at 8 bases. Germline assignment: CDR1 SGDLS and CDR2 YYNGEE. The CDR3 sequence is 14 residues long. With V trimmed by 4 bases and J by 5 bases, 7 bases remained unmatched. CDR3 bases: TGTGCCAGCAGCCTAACAGGGGGTGGAACTGAAGCTTTCTTT. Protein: CASSLTGGGTEAFF.

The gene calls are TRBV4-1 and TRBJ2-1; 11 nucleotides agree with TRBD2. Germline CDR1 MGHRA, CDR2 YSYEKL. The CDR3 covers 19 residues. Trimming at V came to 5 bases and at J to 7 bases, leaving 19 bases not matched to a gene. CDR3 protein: CASSSHFGSGGALLNEQFF. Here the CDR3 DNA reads TGCGCCAGCAGCTCCCACTTCGGTAGCGGGGGGGCCCTGTTGAATGAGCAGTTCTTC.

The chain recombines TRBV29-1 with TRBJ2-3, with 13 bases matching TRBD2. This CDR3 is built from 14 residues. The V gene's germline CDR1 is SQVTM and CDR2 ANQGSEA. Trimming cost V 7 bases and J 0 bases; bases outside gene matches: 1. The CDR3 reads CSAGLAGSTDTQYF. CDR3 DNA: TGCAGCGCGGGACTAGCGGGGAGCACAGATACGCAGTATTTT.

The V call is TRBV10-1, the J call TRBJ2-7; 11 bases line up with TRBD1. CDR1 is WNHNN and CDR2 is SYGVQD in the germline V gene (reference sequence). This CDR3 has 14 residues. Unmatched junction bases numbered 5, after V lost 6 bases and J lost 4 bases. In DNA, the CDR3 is TGCGCCAGCAGCCCGGACAGGGGGCGGTACGAGCAGTACTTC. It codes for CASSPDRGRYEQYF.

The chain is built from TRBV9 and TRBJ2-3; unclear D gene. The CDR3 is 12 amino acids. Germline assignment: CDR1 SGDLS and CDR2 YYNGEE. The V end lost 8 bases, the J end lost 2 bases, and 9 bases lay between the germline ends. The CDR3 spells CASGPNTDTQYF. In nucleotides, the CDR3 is TGTGCCAGTGGTCCCAACACAGATACGCAGTATTTT.